A single sample gave rise to the 13 T cell receptor beta chains below, sequenced in a study of cytomegalovirus exposure and HLA in healthy donors. PCR was performed using 60 Vbeta and 13 Jbeta primers. The protocol was immunoSEQ multiplex PCR, while the TCRdb copy is restricted to in-frame clones and leaves out a portion. This sample's table has 170,000 or so clones. The sample consisted of PBMCs. The receptors come from a man aged 25 to 45 in good health and CMV-seronegative.

This rearrangement joins TRBV6-1 to TRBJ1-1, with D possibly being TRBD1 (5 bases). CDR1 MNHNS and CDR2 SASEGT come from the germline V gene. CDR3 length equals 15 residues. Trimming pared 0 bases from V and 1 base from J, leaving 9 bases between. In DNA, the CDR3 is TGTGCCAGCAGTGAAGCCGGACATAAGAACACTGAAGCTTTCTTT. It encodes CASSEAGHKNTEAFF.

The CDR3 DNA reads as TGTGCCAGCAGTGGGGAGGTGTCCTACAATGAGCAGTTCTTC. The encoded protein is CASSGEVSYNEQFF. This chain uses TRBV2 with TRBJ2-1; tentatively, D is TRBD2 (6 bases). CDR3 length equals 14 residues. The V gene lost 4 bases and the J gene lost 1 base, with 8 bases spanning the gap. CDR1 SNHLY and CDR2 FYNNEI come from the germline V gene. The full variable domain, with the rest looked up from reference TRBV2 and TRBJ2-1, is EPEVTQTPSHQVTQMGQEVILRCVPISNHLYFYWYRQILGQKVEFLVSFYNNEISEKSEIFDDQFSVERPDGSNFTLKIRSTKLEDSAMYFCASSGEVSYNEQFFGPGTRLTVL.

The rearrangement uses TRBV7-2 and TRBJ2-1, with 9 bases lining up with TRBD1. Trimming removed 3 bases from V and 8 bases from J; junction bases left unmatched: 11. CDR3 length: 16 amino acids. The germline gives CDR1 SGHTA, CDR2 FQGNSA. The DNA of the CDR3 is TGTGCCAGCAGCTTTTACAGGGGGCAGAGATTTGATGAGCAGTTCTTC. It encodes CASSFYRGQRFDEQFF. Looking up the rest from reference TRBV7-2 and TRBJ2-1 gives the full variable domain: GAGVSQSPSNKVTEKGKDVELRCDPISGHTALYWYRQSLGQGLEFLIYFQGNSAPDKSGLPSDRFSAERTGGSVSTLTIQRTQQEDSAVYLCASSFYRGQRFDEQFFGPGTRLTVL.

The chain joins TRBV28 to TRBJ2-7; TRBD1 matches 8 bases. This CDR3 contains 16 residues. CDR1 is MDHEN, CDR2 SYDVKM, per germline. Germline trimming cut 8 bases from V and 3 bases from J; bases unmatched to any gene: 15. CDR3 loop: CASEISRGQDLYEQYF. CDR3 DNA sequence: TGTGCCAGCGAGATCTCCCGGGGACAGGACCTCTACGAGCAGTACTTC.

V is TRBV5-1 and J is TRBJ2-7; D is possibly TRBD2 (5 bases). Trimming shortened V by 0 bases and J by 8 bases, and 9 bases separated the two germline ends. CDR1 and CDR2 from the germline V gene are SGHRS and YFSETQ. The CDR3 runs 12 residues. The CDR3 spells CASSLERAKQYF. DNA of the CDR3: TGCGCCAGCAGCTTGGAGAGGGCTAAGCAGTACTTC.

CDR3 DNA: TGTGCCACCAGCAGCCGAATTGGACTAGCGGGAAACACCGGGGAGCTGTTTTTT. As protein: CATSSRIGLAGNTGELFF. This rearrangement joins TRBV15 to TRBJ2-2, with 12 bases that match TRBD2. Looked up from germline, CDR1 is LNHNV and CDR2 is YYDKDF (reference sequence). The CDR3 is 18 amino acids. The trim removed 3 bases at V and 2 bases at J, leaving 7 bases unmatched.

V and J are TRBV5-1 and TRBJ1-4; 8 nucleotides line up with TRBD1. Germline assignment: CDR1 SGHRS and CDR2 YFSETQ. The V and J ends lost 4 bases and 4 bases, in that order; junction bases with no gene match: 6. CDR3 size: 15 residues. The CDR3 DNA is TGCGCCAGCAGCCAGCAGGGGGCTAATAATGAAAAACTGTTTTTT. Its protein is CASSQQGANNEKLFF.

The chain has TRBV19 and TRBJ1-4, with D unclear. The CDR3 is 13 amino acids. Between the trimmed V and J ends, which lost 5 bases and 5 bases, there was a span of 9 bases. Germline V gene sequence: CDR1 LNHDA, CDR2 SQIVND (reference sequence). In DNA, the CDR3 is TGTGCCAGTAGTGACCGGAGGAATGAAAAACTGTTTTTT. It yields the protein CASSDRRNEKLFF.

The chain couples TRBV15 to TRBJ1-6; 8 bases agree with TRBD1. V trimming: 5 bases; J trimming: 11 bases; junction bases outside the gene matches: 8. Germline CDR1 LNHNV, CDR2 YYDKDF (reference sequence). The CDR3 sequence is 14 residues long. The CDR3 region has the DNA TGTGCCACCAGCCTCAGACAGGGGAGTCCACCCCTCCACTTT. This gives the protein CATSLRQGSPPLHF.

The chain recombines TRBV5-1 with TRBJ1-5; 8 bases agree with TRBD1. The CDR3 runs to 15 residues. CDR1 and CDR2 (germline): SGHRS, YFSETQ. V lost 4 bases and J lost 4; bases outside the gene matches: 7. CDR3 bases: TGCGCCAGCAGCATAGGGACAGGCCCTAATCAGCCCCAGCATTTT. It yields the protein CASSIGTGPNQPQHF.

V usage is TRBV27 and J usage is TRBJ2-1; 8 bases fit TRBD2. Germline-derived CDR1 and CDR2 are MNHEY and SMNVEV (reference sequence). The CDR3 is made up of 16 amino acids. V dropped 2 bases and J dropped 8; count of bases not matched to a gene: 11. The CDR3 region is CASSLLKAGAHHEQFF. As DNA, the CDR3 is TGTGCCAGCAGTTTACTCAAAGCGGGAGCCCACCATGAGCAGTTCTTC.

The chain employs TRBV28 and TRBJ2-7, with TRBD1 matching 7 bases. V lost 5 bases to trimming and J lost 0 bases; unmatched junction nucleotides: 10. CDR1 is MDHEN and CDR2 is SYDVKM in the germline V gene. This CDR3 comprises 16 residues. The CDR3 loop is CASSISVWDSSYEQYF. Written as DNA, the CDR3 is TGTGCCAGCAGTATATCCGTATGGGACAGCTCCTACGAGCAGTACTTC.

V and J are TRBV7-9 and TRBJ1-2; D perhaps matches TRBD1 (5 bases). Trimming stripped 4 bases from V and 3 bases from J, with 15 bases between. Germline values: CDR1 SEHNR, CDR2 FQNEAQ (reference sequence). The CDR3 sequence is 15 residues long. This CDR3 is CASSSQDQWDYGYTF. CDR3 in DNA: TGTGCCAGCAGCTCACAGGACCAGTGGGACTATGGCTACACCTTC.